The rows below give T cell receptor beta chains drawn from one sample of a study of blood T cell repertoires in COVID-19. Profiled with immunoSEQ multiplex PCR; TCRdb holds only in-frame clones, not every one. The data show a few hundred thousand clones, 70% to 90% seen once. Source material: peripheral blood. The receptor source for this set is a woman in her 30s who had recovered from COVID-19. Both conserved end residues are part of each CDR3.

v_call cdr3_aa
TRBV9 CASSGQGNTIYF
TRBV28 CASSPGTGPQETQYF
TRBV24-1 CATSDTSGQGFNEQFF
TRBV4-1 CASSQAAGSYGYTF
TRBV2 CASNESPRDVSPLHF
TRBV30 CAWKDRDFYYEQYF
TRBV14 CASSRKRSNTEAFF
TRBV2 CASSQTGTGEQYF
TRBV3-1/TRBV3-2 CASSQVAGLGNTIYF
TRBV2 CASLSWQGIYGYTF
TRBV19 CASSIEGTGNQPQHF
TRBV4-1 CASSQAGGGGEQYF
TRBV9 CASSHSGGINQPQHF
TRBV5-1 CASSLGTDYNEQFF
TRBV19 CASSSRGYEQYF
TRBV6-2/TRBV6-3 CASSYSPGQAADTIYF
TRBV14 CASSQDWGGQYF
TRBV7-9 CASTPKGGGTDTQYF
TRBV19 CASNRGVDYEQYF
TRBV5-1 CASSITPNQPQHF
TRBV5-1 CASSSGQGAPHEQYF
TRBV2 CASRGTGASGNTIYF
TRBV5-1 CASSLGWRAGGRYEQYF
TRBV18 CASSPPGQKETQYF
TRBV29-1 CSVEGGKGLGSDTQYF
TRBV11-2 CASSPRTGRSPAYEQYF
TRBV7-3 CASSLLGQGNSPLHF
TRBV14 CASSQDWNGGAIEQFF
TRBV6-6 CASSPRETRYSNQPQHF
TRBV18 CASSPGLWTEAFF
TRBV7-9 CASSLEGLNYGYTF
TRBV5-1 CASSFRETQYF
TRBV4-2 CASSQDQGYSNQPQHF
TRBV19 CASSIRVGTESSYNSPLHF
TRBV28 CASSFPETEKLFF
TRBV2 CASRGPLGQTPGEQYF
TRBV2 CASSKDTSYGYTF
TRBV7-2 CASSLAPGTSGGAGQFF
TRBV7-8 CASSPRAGTGGYEQYF
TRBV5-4 CASSYREGEKLFF
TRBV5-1 CASSSDRGHQETQYF
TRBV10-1 CASSRGRAQSSGNTIYF
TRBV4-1 CASSQVSRGRPYEQYF
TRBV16 CASSQGGLGDNSPLHF
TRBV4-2 CASSHVRGGANEQFF
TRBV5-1 CASKRTGGPYGYTF
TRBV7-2 CASSGGPGNEKLFF
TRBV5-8 CASSLGQSSNEKLFF
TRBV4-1 CASSQDGTGGLEQFF
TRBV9 CASSKPGQGISTEAFF
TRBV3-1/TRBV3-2 CASSPIDREVYGYTF
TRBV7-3 CASSLIGGRDTQYF
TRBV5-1 CASSSSLAGLGADTQYF
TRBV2 CASSEYRTVNYGYTF